This T cell receptor beta chain was documented in a study of human T cells and chemical hapten exposure. Whole-study context: Patch tests applied 0.01% DPC to the upper back, read at 6 days.

Germline V gene data show CDR1 as MDHEN and CDR2 as SYDVKM. Trimming stripped 5 bases from V and 4 bases from J, with 17 bases between. The CDR3 is 15 residues long. The time point was: pre-sensitization, week 0. Treatment meaning: therapeutic diphenylcyclopropenone sensitization with weekly scalp DPC. This clonotype was seen ten or more times. Antigen unknown. What the library attached to individual cDNA molecules were unique molecular identifiers. TCRdb recomputed calls from the RACE reads with MiXCR, one row per CDR3 protein. The sample shows approximately 52,000 distinct CDR3 sequences, 9.4% of them seen only once. Overall study results and limits: Donors' alopecia may make their immune response differ from healthy people's.

V and J are TRBV28 and TRBJ1-1; D is unclear. This receptor was identified in a middle-aged woman with alopecia areata. Some clones in this sample may be carry-over from other donors' samples. This specimen consisted of whole blood, obtained in connection with sensitization to the hapten diphenylcyclopropenone (DPC). The CDR3 protein is CASSIPGLPGTEAFF. For the CDR3, the DNA is TGTGCCAGCAGTATACCCGGACTGCCGGGCACTGAAGCTTTCTTT.